The T cell receptor (beta chain) described here comes from a study of T cells in women clearing cervical HPV infection. Germline assignment: CDR1 MNHEY and CDR2 SVGEGT. Trimming took off 3 bases at V and 8 bases at J, with 13 bases between the two ends. The CDR3 covers 14 residues. Profiled with immunoSEQ multiplex PCR; TCRdb holds only in-frame clones, not every one. This table holds 25,000 to 35,000 clones. Concerning this clone itself: Its target is not known. The read comes to an end 3 residues before the CDR3 does, leaving the germline J gene to fill in the end.

The study's findings and limits: Associations may precede or follow infection; HPV-specific or memory T cells were not isolated.

The gene calls are TRBV6-2 or TRBV6-3 and TRBJ1-4; a weak D match, TRBD1 (6 bases). The receptor's source is a woman aged 18 to 69 with a cervical HPV16 infection that either progressed to CIN3+ or cleared (not recorded which). Sequenced material: blood buffy coat. CDR3 in amino acids: CASSYGTYEEKLFF. The CDR3 bases that were read are TGTGCCAGCAGTTATGGGACATATGAAGAAAAA.